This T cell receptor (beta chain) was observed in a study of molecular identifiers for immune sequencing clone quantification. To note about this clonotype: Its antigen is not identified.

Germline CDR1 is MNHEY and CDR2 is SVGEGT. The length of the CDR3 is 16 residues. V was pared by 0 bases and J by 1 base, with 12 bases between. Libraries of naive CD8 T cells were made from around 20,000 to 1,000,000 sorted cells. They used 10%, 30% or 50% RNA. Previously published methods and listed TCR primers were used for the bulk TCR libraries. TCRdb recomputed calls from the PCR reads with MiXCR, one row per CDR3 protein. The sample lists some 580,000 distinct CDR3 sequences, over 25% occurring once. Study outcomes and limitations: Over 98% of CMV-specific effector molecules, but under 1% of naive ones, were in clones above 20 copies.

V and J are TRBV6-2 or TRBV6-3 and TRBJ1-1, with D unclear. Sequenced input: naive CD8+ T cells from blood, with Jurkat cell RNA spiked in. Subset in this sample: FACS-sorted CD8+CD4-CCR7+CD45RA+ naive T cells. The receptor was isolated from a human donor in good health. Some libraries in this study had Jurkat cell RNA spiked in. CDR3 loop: CASSYSTYRPNTEAFF. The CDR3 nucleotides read TGTGCCAGCAGTTACTCGACCTACAGACCGAACACTGAAGCTTTCTTT.